The clone carrying this T cell receptor (beta chain) was observed a handful of times. Its antigen remains unknown. The data derive from a study of T cells in localized non-small cell lung cancer. Overall study results and limits: A median of around 58 clones ranked among the top 100 in tumor appeared in adjacent lung. Heterogeneity remains possible because sequencing was limited to only one tumor region. Tumor showed lower T cell clonality than uninvolved adjacent lung, where it was highest. Higher adjacent-lung clonality was associated with shorter survival.

Clones were read by immunoSEQ multiplex PCR, and TCRdb kept only the in-frame ones, dropping some. The sample has 6,400 or so clones, more than 35% seen once. There are 15 residues in the CDR3. Germline loops: CDR1 MNHEY, CDR2 SMNVEV (reference sequence). V lost 10 bases and J lost 0; bases outside the gene matches: 9. The chain recombines TRBV27 with TRBJ2-4, with 7 bases matching TRBD1. The material sequenced was lung tumor tissue, taken before any cancer treatment. The sequence derives from a man between 40 and 70 years old with stage III lung adenocarcinoma. CDR3 residues: CATPGQHLAKNIQYF. CDR3 in DNA: TGTGCCACTCCGGGACAGCATTTAGCCAAAAACATTCAGTACTTC.